This TCR beta chain is from a study of monozygotic twins with inflammatory bowel disease. Study-level points and caveats: By inverse Simpson index, TCRbeta diversity was lower in IBD patients than in healthy co-twins.

CDR1 is SGHDN, CDR2 FVKESK, per germline. CDR3 length: 12 amino acids. TCRdb reworked the 5' RACE reads into one entry per CDR3 protein, no DNA. The sample's table shows around 450,000 distinct CDR3 sequences. It was from whole blood, with no T cell sorting, that total RNA was isolated. Comment on this clonotype: Its specificity is unknown.

This TCR came from a human donor with ulcerative colitis or Crohn's disease, or a healthy co-twin of an affected twin (not recorded which). The chain combines TRBV14 with TRBJ1-1. The material sequenced was blood. CDR3 region: CASSPWTDKAFF.